Sequencing of this T cell receptor (beta chain) was carried out in a study of blood T cell repertoires in COVID-19. The method was immunoSEQ multiplex PCR; TCRdb's version includes in-frame clones alone and lacks a portion of them. The sample includes just under 50,000 clones, more than 75% of them seen just once. The receptor was derived from a human donor in a cohort sampled during active COVID-19. The sample comprised peripheral blood.

The chain's CDR3 is CASSSTGTQETQYF. The CDR3 DNA reads TGCGCCAGCAGCTCGACAGGGACCCAAGAGACCCAGTACTTC. The V gene is TRBV5-1, the J gene TRBJ2-5, with TRBD1 matching over 7 bases. V was clipped by 3 bases and J by 1 base; unmatched bases: 3. From germline, CDR1 is SGHRS and CDR2 YFSETQ. This CDR3 is 14 amino acids long.